Below, 30 T cell receptor beta chains from the same sample are listed, as sequenced in a study of identifying expanded T cells in peripheral blood. The assay was immunoSEQ multiplex PCR, and TCRdb's table has in-frame clones only and misses some. This table holds some 100,000 clones, around 90% found once. The sequenced material came from blood. These receptors were taken from a person aged 18 to 75 in good health.

The V gene is TRBV10-2, the J gene TRBJ2-7, with 15 bases identical to TRBD2. CDR1 is WSHSY, CDR2 SAAADI, per germline. V trimming: 5 bases; J trimming: 5 bases; junction bases outside the gene matches: 7. There are 16 residues in the CDR3. This chain's CDR3 is CASSLGTSGGNNEQYF. The CDR3 DNA sequence: TGCGCCAGCAGTCTCGGGACTAGCGGGGGGAACAACGAGCAGTACTTC.

The chain joins TRBV9 to TRBJ1-1; D is unclear. The CDR3 is 15 residues long. Germline CDR1 reads SGDLS; CDR2 reads YYNGEE. The V end lost 0 bases, the J end lost 3 bases, and 12 bases lay between the germline ends. Written as DNA, the CDR3 is TGTGCCAGCAGCGTAGCCGTCCAAGCGGACACTGAAGCTTTCTTT. Its translation: CASSVAVQADTEAFF.

The V gene is TRBV11-3, the J gene TRBJ2-5; no firm D call. CDR1 and CDR2 (germline): SGHNT, YENEEA. The CDR3 spans 16 residues. V gave up 1 base and J gave up 2 bases, with 14 bases separating them. The DNA for the CDR3 is TGTGCCAGCAGCTTAGGCGCGTGGTCACATCAAGAGACCCAGTACTTC. Its translation is CASSLGAWSHQETQYF.

The chain uses TRBV18 and TRBJ2-3; TRBD2 aligns across 10 bases. The CDR3 runs 16 residues. The germline V gene has CDR1 KGHSH and CDR2 LQKENI. The junction had 10 bases not matched to a gene; V was cut back by 6 bases and J by 4 bases. Here the CDR3 DNA reads TGTGCCAGCTCGGCCCAGGCTAGCGGGGGTTCAGATACGCAGTATTTT. This translates into CASSAQASGGSDTQYF. The full variable domain, its missing parts supplied by reference TRBV18 and TRBJ2-3, is NAGVMQNPRHLVRRRGQEARLRCSPMKGHSHVYWYRQLPEEGLKFMVYLQKENIIDESGMPKERFSAEFPKEGPSILRIQQVVRGDSAAYFCASSAQASGGSDTQYFGPGTRLTVL.

In DNA form, the CDR3 reads TGCAGCGTTGATGCGCGGGGCGGGGACAGGGGCCACGAGCAGTACTTC. Translated, it gives CSVDARGGDRGHEQYF. J is TRBJ2-7 and V is TRBV29-1, with 10 nucleotides matching TRBD1. J lost 5 bases, V lost 3 bases, and 13 bases had no gene match. Germline assignment: CDR1 SQVTM and CDR2 ANQGSEA. The CDR3 contains 16 residues.

The V gene is TRBV19, the J gene TRBJ2-3; TRBD2 aligns across 7 bases. This CDR3 is built from 13 residues. Germline assignment: CDR1 LNHDA and CDR2 SQIVND (reference sequence). Trimming cost V 9 bases and J 6 bases; bases outside gene matches: 9. Written as DNA, the CDR3 is TGTGCCAGCTTATGGGAGGGATCGGATACGCAGTATTTT. Encoded protein: CASLWEGSDTQYF.

This chain joins TRBV7-3 and TRBJ2-1; 9 bases are a match to TRBD2. The CDR3 contains 14 residues. The V segment lost 5 bases and the J segment 8 bases; nucleotides outside the gene matches: 7. CDR1 and CDR2 from the germline V gene are SGHTA and FQGTGA. CDR3 coding DNA: TGTGCCAGCAGCAATAGCGGGGGTCAAGATGAGCAGTTCTTC. As protein: CASSNSGGQDEQFF.

This clone was detected once. This chain joins TRBV7-9 and TRBJ2-3; tentatively, D is TRBD1 (5 bases). Between the trimmed V and J ends, which lost 5 bases and 1 base, there was a span of 13 bases. The CDR3 length is 15 residues. Germline loops: CDR1 SEHNR, CDR2 FQNEAQ (reference sequence). CDR3 sequence reads: CASSIGQYGTDTQYF. The CDR3 region has the DNA TGTGCCAGCAGCATCGGACAATACGGCACAGATACGCAGTATTTT.

The CDR3 spells CASSQSQGGGSNQPQHF. The CDR3 nucleotides are TGTGCCAGCTCACAATCACAGGGGGGTGGCAGCAATCAGCCCCAGCATTTT. The genes are TRBV18 and TRBJ1-5, with 8 positions matching TRBD1. Per germline, CDR1 KGHSH and CDR2 LQKENI. V lost 4 bases, J lost 1 base, and 9 bases stayed unmatched. This CDR3 comprises 17 residues.

The chain couples TRBV4-1 to TRBJ2-4; no clear D. CDR1 and CDR2 (germline): MGHRA, YSYEKL. V lost 1 base, J lost 13 bases, and 8 bases lay in between. This CDR3 contains 11 residues. For the CDR3, the DNA is TGCGCCAGCAGCCAAGCTGGCCAACAGTACTTC. This encodes CASSQAGQQYF.

This clone appeared a single time. The chain couples TRBV27 to TRBJ2-7; TRBD1 aligns across 8 bases. The trim removed 5 bases at V and 5 bases at J, leaving 8 bases unmatched. Germline-derived CDR1 and CDR2 are MNHEY and SMNVEV (reference sequence). This CDR3 spans 14 amino acids. CDR3 nucleotide sequence: TGTGCCAGCAGTCCGAGACAGGGGACGAACGAGCAGTACTTC. Its protein is CASSPRQGTNEQYF.

The chain couples TRBV4-3 to TRBJ2-4, with TRBD2 matching 14 bases. The CDR3 runs to 21 residues. V shed 0 bases, J shed 0 bases, and the junction held 10 bases outside the gene matches. Per the germline V gene, CDR1 is LGHNA and CDR2 is YSLEER. DNA of the CDR3: TGCGCCAGCAGCCAAGAGGCCCCGACTAGCGGGAGGGGACAAGCCAAAAACATTCAGTACTTC. It is translated as CASSQEAPTSGRGQAKNIQYF.

The genes are TRBV13 and TRBJ1-1; 9 positions match TRBD1. The trim removed 4 bases at V and 1 base at J, leaving 7 bases unmatched. The CDR3 has 16 amino acids. The germline V gene encodes CDR1 PRHDT and CDR2 FYEKMQ (reference sequence). Written as DNA, the CDR3 is TGTGCCAGCAGCTCCGGGACAGGGCGGGGGAACACTGAAGCTTTCTTT. This gives the protein CASSSGTGRGNTEAFF.

J is TRBJ2-3 and V is TRBV19, with 7 bases matching TRBD1. Germline V gene data show CDR1 as LNHDA and CDR2 as SQIVND (reference sequence). V trimming: 2 bases; J trimming: 0 bases; junction bases outside the gene matches: 5. The CDR3 consists of 16 residues. The CDR3: CASSIFGTESTDTQYF. For the CDR3, the DNA is TGTGCCAGTAGTATATTCGGGACAGAGAGCACAGATACGCAGTATTTT.

The chain joins TRBV6-1 to TRBJ1-2; tentative D call: TRBD1 (6 bases). The V end lost 2 bases, the J end lost 4 bases, and 11 bases lay between the germline ends. Germline CDR1 reads MNHNS; CDR2 reads SASEGT. The CDR3 consists of 14 residues. The CDR3 coding sequence is TGTGCCAGCAGTGAATTGTTGGGGGCCTATGGCTACACCTTC. As protein: CASSELLGAYGYTF.

A single count supports this clone. This rearrangement joins TRBV6-5 to TRBJ1-5; 7 bases are shared with TRBD1. Per the germline V gene, CDR1 is MNHEY and CDR2 is SVGAGI. Trimming took 7 bases from V and 4 from J; bases not matched to a gene: 10. This CDR3 has 15 amino acids. The CDR3: CASKSRQGENQPQHF. The DNA for the CDR3 is TGTGCCAGCAAGTCCCGACAGGGAGAAAATCAGCCCCAGCATTTT.

The chain couples TRBV15 to TRBJ2-4; 7 bases are a match to TRBD2. Trimming took 3 bases from V and 8 from J; bases not matched to a gene: 7. CDR3 length equals 14 residues. Germline V gives CDR1 LNHNV, CDR2 YYDKDF (reference sequence). The CDR3: CATSRSGVRDIQYF. In DNA form, the CDR3 reads TGTGCCACCAGCAGGAGCGGGGTAAGAGACATTCAGTACTTC.

The chain is built from TRBV10-3 and TRBJ2-5; TRBD2 matches 8 bases. The trim removed 2 bases at V and 4 bases at J, leaving 3 bases unmatched. The CDR3 has 14 residues. Germline V CDR1 and CDR2: ENHRY, SYGVKD. The CDR3: CAISEAGGGETQYF. CDR3 in DNA: TGTGCCATCAGTGAGGCCGGGGGGGGAGAGACCCAGTACTTC.

This clone came up once. A junction boundary mismatches the germline segment, possibly from a read error. This rearrangement joins TRBV7-3 to TRBJ2-1; possibly TRBD1 or TRBD2 for D (7 bases each). CDR3 length equals 18 residues. CDR1 is SGHTA and CDR2 is FQGTGA in the germline V gene. CDR3 DNA sequence: TGTGCCAGCAGCTTAAACCCCTCAGGGGGGAGGGCCTATAATGAGCAGTTCTTC. This gives the protein CASSLNPSGGRAYNEQFF. The full variable domain, completed using reference TRBV7-3 and TRBJ2-1, is GAGVSQTPSNKVTEKGKYVELRCDPISGHTALYWYRQSLGQGPEFLIYFQGTGAADDSGLPNDRFFAVRPEGSVSTLKIQRTERGDSAVYLCASSLNPSGGRAYNEQFFGPGTRLTVL.

J is TRBJ1-4 and V is TRBV29-1; D unresolved. Germline CDR1 and CDR2: SQVTM and ANQGSEA. The CDR3 contains 13 residues. Trimming took off 4 bases at V and 4 bases at J, with 10 bases between the two ends. CDR3 loop: CSVGLGGNEKLFF. CDR3 DNA sequence: TGCAGCGTTGGTTTAGGAGGTAATGAAAAACTGTTTTTT. The variable domain in full, completed from reference TRBV29-1 and TRBJ1-4, reads SAVISQKPSRDICQRGTSLTIQCQVDSQVTMMFWYRQQPGQSLTLIATANQGSEATYESGFVIDKFPISRPNLTFSTLTVSNMSPEDSSIYLCSVGLGGNEKLFFGSGTQLSVL.

The chain carries TRBV27 and TRBJ2-3; tentative D call: TRBD1 (5 bases). Germline V gene sequence: CDR1 MNHEY, CDR2 SMNVEV (reference sequence). Trimming stripped 5 bases from V and 2 bases from J, with 14 bases between. CDR3 length: 15 residues. The CDR3 DNA reads as TGTGCCAGCAGTAGCTGGGGCAGCATCACAGATACGCAGTATTTT. The encoded protein is CASSSWGSITDTQYF.

The CDR3 nucleotides are TGTGCCAGCAGTGAAGGGTCAGGACTCACAGATACGCAGTATTTT. It specifies CASSEGSGLTDTQYF. The chain uses TRBV6-1 and TRBJ2-3, with TRBD2 as a possible D gene (5 bases). The CDR3 sequence is 15 residues long. V shed 1 base and J shed 2 bases, with 10 bases lying between them. The germline CDR1 and CDR2 sequences are MNHNS and SASEGT.

This clone was counted only a few times. This chain uses TRBV30 with TRBJ1-1; no clear D gene. Between the trimmed V and J ends, which lost 0 bases and 0 bases, there was a span of 5 bases. The CDR3 spans 13 residues. From germline, CDR1 is GTSNPN and CDR2 SVGIG (reference sequence). The CDR3 reads CAWSVRLNTEAFF. The CDR3 DNA reads TGTGCCTGGAGTGTACGGTTGAACACTGAAGCTTTCTTT.

The chain recombines TRBV18 with TRBJ2-7; 7 bases are a match to TRBD1. Germline CDR1 reads KGHSH; CDR2 reads LQKENI. With 8 bases clipped from V and 2 bases from J, the junction kept 3 bases outside the gene matches. The CDR3 is 12 residues long. The CDR3 region has the DNA TGTGCCAGCAAAGACAGGGCCTACGAGCAGTACTTC. This encodes CASKDRAYEQYF.

J is TRBJ1-5 and V is TRBV18, with 7 bases lining up with TRBD1. Germline CDR1 KGHSH, CDR2 LQKENI. The junction had 9 bases not matched to a gene; V was cut back by 6 bases and J by 4 bases. The CDR3 is 15 amino acids. CDR3 region: CASSPNRGRNQPQHF. The CDR3 DNA sequence: TGTGCCAGCTCTCCCAACAGGGGACGAAATCAGCCCCAGCATTTT.

The chain uses TRBV19 and TRBJ2-3; 8 bases line up with TRBD2. The CDR3 sequence is 17 residues long. V lost 4 bases and J lost 2; bases outside the gene matches: 11. Germline CDR1 reads LNHDA; CDR2 reads SQIVND (reference sequence). The CDR3 protein is CASSKSSLAGHTDTQYF. CDR3 nucleotides: TGTGCCAGTAGTAAATCTTCGCTAGCGGGCCACACAGATACGCAGTATTTT.

The rearrangement uses TRBV2 and TRBJ2-7, with D possibly being TRBD2 (5 bases). Germline CDR1 SNHLY, CDR2 FYNNEI. This CDR3 spans 13 amino acids. Trimming stripped 6 bases from V and 3 bases from J, with 12 bases between. CDR3 residues: CASREGRIYEQYF. The CDR3, as DNA: TGTGCCAGCAGAGAGGGTCGGATCTACGAGCAGTACTTC.

The chain has TRBV2 and TRBJ1-1; D not resolved. The germline V gene has CDR1 SNHLY and CDR2 FYNNEI. Trimming left V 3 bases short and J 1 base short, with 9 bases between. CDR3 size: 14 residues. CDR3 amino acids: CASSDMGWNTEAFF. In DNA form, the CDR3 reads TGTGCCAGCAGTGATATGGGTTGGAACACTGAAGCTTTCTTT. Based on the CDR3 plus reference TRBV2 and TRBJ1-1, the full variable domain is EPEVTQTPSHQVTQMGQEVILRCVPISNHLYFYWYRQILGQKVEFLVSFYNNEISEKSEIFDDQFSVERPDGSNFTLKIRSTKLEDSAMYFCASSDMGWNTEAFFGQGTRLTVV.

The chain combines TRBV9 with TRBJ1-2; D is undetermined. Germline CDR1 reads SGDLS; CDR2 reads YYNGEE. CDR3 size: 14 residues. Trimming took 5 bases from V and 5 from J, leaving 16 bases between them. The CDR3 coding sequence is TGTGCCAGCAGTGCCTCGGAGTCCGTTTATGGCTACACCTTC. As protein: CASSASESVYGYTF.

The rearrangement joins TRBV5-1 to TRBJ2-1, with 8 bases lining up with TRBD2. J was trimmed by 6 bases and V by 3 bases; bases with no gene match: 8. Germline CDR1 and CDR2: SGHRS and YFSETQ. The CDR3 spans 15 residues. The CDR3 coding sequence is TGCGCCAGCAGCTCTACTAGCGGACCAGGCAATGAGCAGTTCTTC. This gives the protein CASSSTSGPGNEQFF.